The entry below gives a single T cell receptor beta chain sequence along with its context. This entry is derived from a study of blood T cell repertoires in COVID-19. In the study's own analysis: Amplification with reference gene primers provided the estimates of nucleated cell counts. Repertoires were generated with immunoSEQ multiplex PCR, while TCRdb's copy carries only in-frame clones and drops some. The D gene and trimming were derived from the DNA, and the V and J assignments and clone size from that table. The data show around 380,000 clones, 87% seen once. There are 16 residues in the CDR3. V shed 4 bases, J shed 0 bases, and the junction held 8 bases outside the gene matches. Germline V gives CDR1 MNHEY, CDR2 SMNVEV (reference sequence).

The TCR sequence derives from a man aged 30-40 years who had recovered from COVID-19. Material: PBMCs or T cells enriched from blood (not recorded which). The chain combines TRBV27 with TRBJ1-1, with 7 bases identical to TRBD1. In nucleotides, the CDR3 is TGTGCCAGCAGTTCGACAGGGTCTCGGTTGAACACTGAAGCTTTCTTT. Translating it yields CASSSTGSRLNTEAFF.